This note documents a single T cell receptor (beta chain) sequence. This receptor's antigen is unknown. No much larger clone is present one base from it, and per-base qualities are unavailable. The CDR1 and CDR2 encoded by the germline V gene (reference sequence) are LNHNV and YYDKDF. The germline ends are 6 bases apart after V is trimmed by 3 bases and J by 1 base. The CDR3 sequence holds 13 residues, the cysteine and phenylalanine included. Only the CDR3 DNA stays, 39 bases, in frame from base 1. These data originate in a study of response to subunit inactivated influenza vaccine listed by TCRdb under 2018. The study in broad terms: Deep quantitative T cell receptor repertoire profiling was used in the study to track responses to a trivalent subunit inactivated influenza vaccine. Findings and caveats that apply to the study as a whole: The authors proposed that each seasonal influenza vaccination may bring in only a limited number of new T cells.

This specimen's time point label, per the study, means: approximately 40 days after influenza vaccine administration. Preparation of the library involved RT-PCR. TCRdb records Illumina HiSeq 2500 as the sequencer. Starting from the raw public reads, TCRdb applied fastp trimming at Q25, assembled clones with MiXCR and retained in-frame beta chains. Rows with one shared CDR3 protein collapse into an entry with the most common genes and DNA. In all, the sample holds about 480,000 distinct CDR3 sequences, and about 10% of those were seen once. Jointly, the top ten make up about 12% of the sample. The chain employs TRBV15 and TRBJ1-2; the D gene is not confidently resolved. The receptor was isolated from a man aged 50-59 years who received an inactivated influenza vaccine. Donor details come from another sample of the same person, matched by shared clones. Sequences were derived from PBMCs from blood, sampled about 40 days after vaccination. The nucleotide sequence reads as follows: TGTGCCACCAGCAGGCCCCTTAACTATGGCTACACCTTC. Protein translation: CATSRPLNYGYTF.